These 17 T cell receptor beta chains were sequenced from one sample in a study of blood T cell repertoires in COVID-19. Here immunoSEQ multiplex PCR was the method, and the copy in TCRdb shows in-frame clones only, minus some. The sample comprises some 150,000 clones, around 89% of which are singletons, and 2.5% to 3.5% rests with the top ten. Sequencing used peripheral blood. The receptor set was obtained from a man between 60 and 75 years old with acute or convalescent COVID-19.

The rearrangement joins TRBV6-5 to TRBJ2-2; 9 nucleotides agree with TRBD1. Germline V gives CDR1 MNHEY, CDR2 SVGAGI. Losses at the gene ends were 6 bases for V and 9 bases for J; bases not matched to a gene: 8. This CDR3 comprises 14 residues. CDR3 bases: TGTGCCAGCAGAGACGGGGACAGGGCGTGGGAGCTGTTTTTT. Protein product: CASRDGDRAWELFF.

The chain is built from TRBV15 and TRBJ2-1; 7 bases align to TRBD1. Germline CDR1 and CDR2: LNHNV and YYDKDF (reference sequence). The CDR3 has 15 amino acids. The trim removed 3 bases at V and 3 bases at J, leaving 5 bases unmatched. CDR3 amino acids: CATSRARDSYNEQFF. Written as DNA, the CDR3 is TGTGCCACCAGCAGGGCCCGGGACAGCTACAATGAGCAGTTCTTC.

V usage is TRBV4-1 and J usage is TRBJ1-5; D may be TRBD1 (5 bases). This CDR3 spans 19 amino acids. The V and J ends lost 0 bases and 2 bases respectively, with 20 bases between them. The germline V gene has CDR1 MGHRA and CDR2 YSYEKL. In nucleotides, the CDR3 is TGCGCCAGCAGCCAAGATTACCAGGGTACGAGAGGTGGCAATCAGCCCCAGCATTTT. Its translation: CASSQDYQGTRGGNQPQHF.

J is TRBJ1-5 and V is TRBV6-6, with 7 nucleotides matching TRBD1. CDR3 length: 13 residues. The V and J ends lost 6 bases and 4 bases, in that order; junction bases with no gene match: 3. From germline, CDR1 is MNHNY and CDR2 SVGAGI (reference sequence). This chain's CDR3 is CASREQGNQPQHF. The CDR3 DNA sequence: TGTGCCAGCAGAGAACAGGGGAATCAGCCCCAGCATTTT.

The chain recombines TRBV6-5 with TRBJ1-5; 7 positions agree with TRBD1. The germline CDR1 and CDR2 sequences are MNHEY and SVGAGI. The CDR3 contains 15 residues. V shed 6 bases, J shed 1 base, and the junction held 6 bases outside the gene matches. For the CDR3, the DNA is TGTGCCAGCAGCCACAGGGGCAAGAGCAATCAGCCCCAGCATTTT. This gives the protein CASSHRGKSNQPQHF.

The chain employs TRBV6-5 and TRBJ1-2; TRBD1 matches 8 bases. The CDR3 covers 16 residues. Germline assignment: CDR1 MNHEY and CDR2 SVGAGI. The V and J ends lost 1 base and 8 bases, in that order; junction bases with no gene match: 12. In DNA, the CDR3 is TGTGCCAGCAGTTACTGGGACAGGCAAGCTTCTTGGGGCTACACCTTC. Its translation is CASSYWDRQASWGYTF.

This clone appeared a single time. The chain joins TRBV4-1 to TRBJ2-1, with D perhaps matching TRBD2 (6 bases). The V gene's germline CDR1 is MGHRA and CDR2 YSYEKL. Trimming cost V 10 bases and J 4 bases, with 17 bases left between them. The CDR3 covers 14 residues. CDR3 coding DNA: TGCGCCATTTCCCGGGACTCCACTTACAATGAGCAGTTCTTC. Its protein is CAISRDSTYNEQFF.

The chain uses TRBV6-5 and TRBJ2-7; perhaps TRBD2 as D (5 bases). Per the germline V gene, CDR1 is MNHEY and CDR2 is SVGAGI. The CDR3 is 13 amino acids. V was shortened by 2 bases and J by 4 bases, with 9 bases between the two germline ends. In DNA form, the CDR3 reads TGTGCCAGCAGTTACGGTGAGGGTTACGAGCAGTACTTC. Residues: CASSYGEGYEQYF.

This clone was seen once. The CDR3 protein is CASSPTGARAGSEQYF. The CDR3 DNA follows: TGTGCCAGCAGTCCAACAGGAGCAAGGGCCGGGAGCGAGCAGTACTTC. The chain carries TRBV2 and TRBJ2-7, with D maybe TRBD2 (6 bases). Germline-derived CDR1 and CDR2 are SNHLY and FYNNEI. This CDR3 contains 16 residues. With 5 bases removed from V and 6 bases from J, the gap between germline ends came to 23 bases. Combining the CDR3 with reference TRBV2 and TRBJ2-7 gives the whole variable domain EPEVTQTPSHQVTQMGQEVILRCVPISNHLYFYWYRQILGQKVEFLVSFYNNEISEKSEIFDDQFSVERPDGSNFTLKIRSTKLEDSAMYFCASSPTGARAGSEQYFGPGTRLTVT.

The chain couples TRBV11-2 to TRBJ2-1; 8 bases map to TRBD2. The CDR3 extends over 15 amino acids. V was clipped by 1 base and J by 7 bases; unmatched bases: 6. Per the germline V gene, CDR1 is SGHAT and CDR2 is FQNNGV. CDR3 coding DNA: TGTGCCAGCAGCTTAGGCGGGGGGTATTATAATGAGCAGTTCTTC. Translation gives CASSLGGGYYNEQFF.

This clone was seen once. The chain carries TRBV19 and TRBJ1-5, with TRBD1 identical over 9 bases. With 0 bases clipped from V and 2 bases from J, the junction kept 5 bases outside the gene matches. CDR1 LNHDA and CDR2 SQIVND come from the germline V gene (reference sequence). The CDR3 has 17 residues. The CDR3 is CASSIEGTGFGNQPQHF. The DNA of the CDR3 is TGTGCCAGTAGTATAGAGGGGACAGGGTTCGGCAATCAGCCCCAGCATTTT.

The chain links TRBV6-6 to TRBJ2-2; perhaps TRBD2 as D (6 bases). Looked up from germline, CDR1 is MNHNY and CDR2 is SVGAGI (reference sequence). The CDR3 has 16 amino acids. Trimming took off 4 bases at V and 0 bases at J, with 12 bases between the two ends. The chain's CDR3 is CASSSARLANTGELFF. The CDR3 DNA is TGTGCCAGCAGTTCGGCGAGACTAGCGAACACCGGGGAGCTGTTTTTT.

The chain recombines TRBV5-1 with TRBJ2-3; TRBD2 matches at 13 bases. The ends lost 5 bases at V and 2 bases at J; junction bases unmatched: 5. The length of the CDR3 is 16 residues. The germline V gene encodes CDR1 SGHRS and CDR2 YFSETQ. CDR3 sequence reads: CASSRLAGGATDTQYF. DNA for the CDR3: TGCGCCAGCAGTAGACTAGCGGGGGGTGCCACAGATACGCAGTATTTT.

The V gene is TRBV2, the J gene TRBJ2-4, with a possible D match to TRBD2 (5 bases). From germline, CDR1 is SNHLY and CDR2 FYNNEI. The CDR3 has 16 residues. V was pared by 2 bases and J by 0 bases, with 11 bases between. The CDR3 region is CASSEFGESAKNIQYF. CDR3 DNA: TGTGCCAGCAGTGAATTCGGGGAGTCAGCCAAAAACATTCAGTACTTC. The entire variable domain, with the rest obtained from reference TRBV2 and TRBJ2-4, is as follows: EPEVTQTPSHQVTQMGQEVILRCVPISNHLYFYWYRQILGQKVEFLVSFYNNEISEKSEIFDDQFSVERPDGSNFTLKIRSTKLEDSAMYFCASSEFGESAKNIQYFGAGTRLSVL.

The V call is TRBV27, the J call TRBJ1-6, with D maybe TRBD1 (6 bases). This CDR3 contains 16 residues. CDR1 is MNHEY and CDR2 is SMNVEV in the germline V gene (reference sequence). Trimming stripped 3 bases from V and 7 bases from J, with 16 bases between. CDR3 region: CASSLPPGAPNSPLHF. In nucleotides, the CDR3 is TGTGCCAGCAGTTTGCCGCCAGGGGCACCGAATTCACCCCTCCACTTT.

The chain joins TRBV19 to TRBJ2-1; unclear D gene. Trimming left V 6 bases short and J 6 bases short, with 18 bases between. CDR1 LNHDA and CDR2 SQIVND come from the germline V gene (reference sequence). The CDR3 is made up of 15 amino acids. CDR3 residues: CASSPGGYNTNEQFF. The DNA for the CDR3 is TGTGCCAGTAGCCCAGGTGGCTACAACACCAATGAGCAGTTCTTC.

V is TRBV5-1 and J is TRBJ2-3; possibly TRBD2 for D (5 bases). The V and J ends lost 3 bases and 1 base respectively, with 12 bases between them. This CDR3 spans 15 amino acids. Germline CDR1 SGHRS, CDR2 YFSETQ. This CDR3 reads CASSYRAEGTDTQYF. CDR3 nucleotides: TGCGCCAGCAGCTACCGAGCGGAGGGCACAGATACGCAGTATTTT.